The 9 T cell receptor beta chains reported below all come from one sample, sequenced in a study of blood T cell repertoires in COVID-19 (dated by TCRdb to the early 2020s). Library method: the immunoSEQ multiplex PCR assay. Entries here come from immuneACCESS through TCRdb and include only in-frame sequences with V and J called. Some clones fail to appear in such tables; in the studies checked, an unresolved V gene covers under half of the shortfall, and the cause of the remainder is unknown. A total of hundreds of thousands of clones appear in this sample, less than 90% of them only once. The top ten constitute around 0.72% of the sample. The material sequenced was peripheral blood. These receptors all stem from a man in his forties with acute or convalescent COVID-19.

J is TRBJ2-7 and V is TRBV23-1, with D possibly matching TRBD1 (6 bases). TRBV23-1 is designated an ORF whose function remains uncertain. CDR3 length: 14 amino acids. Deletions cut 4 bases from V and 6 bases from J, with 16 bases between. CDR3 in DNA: TGCGCCAGCAGTCCCCTTCGACAGGACTGCGAGCAGTACTTC. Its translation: CASSPLRQDCEQYF.

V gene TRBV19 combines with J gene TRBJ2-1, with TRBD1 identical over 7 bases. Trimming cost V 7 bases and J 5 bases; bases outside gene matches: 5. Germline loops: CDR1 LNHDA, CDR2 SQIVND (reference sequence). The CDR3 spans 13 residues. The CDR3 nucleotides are TGTGCCAGTAACCCGACAGGGAACAATGAGCAGTTCTTC. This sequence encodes CASNPTGNNEQFF.

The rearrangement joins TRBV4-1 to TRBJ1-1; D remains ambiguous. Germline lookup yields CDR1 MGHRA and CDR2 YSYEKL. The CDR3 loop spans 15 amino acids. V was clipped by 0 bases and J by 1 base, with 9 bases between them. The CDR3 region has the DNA TGCGCCAGCAGCCAAGAGACGGCGGGGAACACTGAAGCTTTCTTT. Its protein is CASSQETAGNTEAFF.

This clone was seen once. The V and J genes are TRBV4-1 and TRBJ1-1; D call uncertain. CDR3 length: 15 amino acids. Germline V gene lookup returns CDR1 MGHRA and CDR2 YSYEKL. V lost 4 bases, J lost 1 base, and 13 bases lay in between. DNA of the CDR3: TGCGCCAGCAGCCGGCGCCCCGGAGCGAACACTGAAGCTTTCTTT. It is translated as CASSRRPGANTEAFF.

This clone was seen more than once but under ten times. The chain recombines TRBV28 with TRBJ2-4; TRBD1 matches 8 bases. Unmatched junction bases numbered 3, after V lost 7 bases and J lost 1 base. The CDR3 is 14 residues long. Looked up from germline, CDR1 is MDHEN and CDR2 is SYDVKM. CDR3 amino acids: CASINRGAKNIQYF. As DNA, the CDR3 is TGTGCCAGCATTAACAGGGGGGCCAAAAACATTCAGTACTTC.

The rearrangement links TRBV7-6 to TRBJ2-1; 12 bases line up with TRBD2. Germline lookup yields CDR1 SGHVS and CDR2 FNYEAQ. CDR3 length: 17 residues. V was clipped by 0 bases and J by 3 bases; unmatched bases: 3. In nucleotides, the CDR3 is TGTGCCAGCAGCTTAGCGCCTAGCGGGAGGGACTACAATGAGCAGTTCTTC. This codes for CASSLAPSGRDYNEQFF.

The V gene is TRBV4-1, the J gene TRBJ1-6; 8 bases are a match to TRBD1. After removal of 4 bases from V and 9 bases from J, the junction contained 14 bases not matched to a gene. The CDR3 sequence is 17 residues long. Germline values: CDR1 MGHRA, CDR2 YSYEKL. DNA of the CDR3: TGCGCCAGCAGCCCATATCCGACCCAGGGGGCCGGTTCACCCCTCCACTTT. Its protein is CASSPYPTQGAGSPLHF.

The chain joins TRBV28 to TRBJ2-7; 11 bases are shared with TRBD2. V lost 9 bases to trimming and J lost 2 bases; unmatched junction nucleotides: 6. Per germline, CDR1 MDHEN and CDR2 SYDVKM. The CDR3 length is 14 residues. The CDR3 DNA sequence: TGTGCCAGTCCTAGCGGGAGGCCACCCTACGAGCAGTACTTC. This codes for CASPSGRPPYEQYF.

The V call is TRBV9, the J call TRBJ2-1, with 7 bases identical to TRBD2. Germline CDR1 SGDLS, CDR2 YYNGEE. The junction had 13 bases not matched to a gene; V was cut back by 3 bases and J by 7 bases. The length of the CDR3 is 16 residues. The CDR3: CASSAFGAGVRNEQFF. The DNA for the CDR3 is TGTGCCAGCAGCGCCTTCGGCGCGGGAGTACGAAATGAGCAGTTCTTC.